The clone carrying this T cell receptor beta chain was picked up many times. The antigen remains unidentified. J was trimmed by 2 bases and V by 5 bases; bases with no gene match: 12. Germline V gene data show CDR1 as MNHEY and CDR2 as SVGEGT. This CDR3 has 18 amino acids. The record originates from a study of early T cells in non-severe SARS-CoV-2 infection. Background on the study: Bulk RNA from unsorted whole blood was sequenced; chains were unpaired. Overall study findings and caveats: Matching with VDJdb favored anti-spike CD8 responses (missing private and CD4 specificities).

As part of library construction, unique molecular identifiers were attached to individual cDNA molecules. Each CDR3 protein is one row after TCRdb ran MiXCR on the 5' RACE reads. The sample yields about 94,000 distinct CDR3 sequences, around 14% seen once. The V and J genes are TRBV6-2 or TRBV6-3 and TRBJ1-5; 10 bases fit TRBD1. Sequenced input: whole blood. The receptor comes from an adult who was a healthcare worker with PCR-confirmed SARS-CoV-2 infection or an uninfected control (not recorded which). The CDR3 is CASSQRDRGVRGNQPQHF. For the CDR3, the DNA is TGTGCCAGCAGTCAAAGGGACAGGGGAGTAAGGGGCAATCAGCCCCAGCATTTT.